The next 19 T cell receptor beta chains were all read from a single sample in a study of blood T cells in healthy people across ages. It was with a sample-barcoded 5' primer and a J-beta primer mix that a second PCR of roughly 7 to 12 cycles was run. Via MiXCR, TCRdb re-called the 5' RACE reads, giving one row per CDR3 protein. The sample records around 1,800,000 distinct CDR3 sequences, roughly two fifths being singletons. Sequenced input: blood. These receptor sequences come from a human donor in good health.

This chain joins TRBV6-5 and TRBJ2-1, with D unclear. The V end lost 5 bases, the J end lost 4 bases, and 12 bases lay between the germline ends. The CDR3 runs 14 residues. Germline lookup yields CDR1 MNHEY and CDR2 SVGAGI. Here the CDR3 reads CASSPTYLYNEQFF. CDR3 in DNA: TGTGCCAGCAGTCCTACATACCTTTACAATGAGCAGTTCTTC.

This clonotype showed up just a few times. The chain employs TRBV6-6 and TRBJ2-6; 8 positions agree with TRBD1. CDR3 length equals 14 residues. Trimming cost V 6 bases and J 6 bases; bases outside gene matches: 4. Per the germline V gene, CDR1 is MNHNY and CDR2 is SVGAGI (reference sequence). The CDR3 DNA sequence: TGTGCCAGCAGGCAACAGGGGGAGGCCAACGTCCTGACTTTC. Protein sequence: CASRQQGEANVLTF.

The chain couples TRBV20-1 to TRBJ1-2; maybe TRBD1 (5 bases). Trimming stripped 6 bases from V and 6 bases from J, with 23 bases between. Germline assignment: CDR1 DFQATT and CDR2 SNEGSKA (reference sequence). The CDR3 is 15 amino acids. The CDR3 region has the DNA TGCAGTGCCGCCGGGCGGACGAGGGGTAAGGATGGCTACACCTTC. Its protein is CSAAGRTRGKDGYTF.

This clonotype was counted many times. This rearrangement joins TRBV6-5 to TRBJ1-5; TRBD1 might be the D (5 bases). V lost 3 bases, J lost 1 base, and 7 bases lay in between. The germline V gene encodes CDR1 MNHEY and CDR2 SVGAGI. The CDR3 is 14 residues long. CDR3 region: CASSYRDSNQPQHF. The CDR3 DNA is TGTGCCAGCAGTTATAGGGACAGCAATCAGCCCCAGCATTTT.

The V call is TRBV10-3, the J call TRBJ2-7; 11 positions match TRBD2. V lost 4 bases and J lost 3; bases outside the gene matches: 5. Germline V gives CDR1 ENHRY, CDR2 SYGVKD. CDR3 size: 15 residues. CDR3 loop: CAISAISGGDYEQYF. The DNA for the CDR3 is TGTGCCATCAGTGCGATTAGCGGGGGGGACTACGAGCAGTACTTC.

The chain carries TRBV12-3 or TRBV12-4 and TRBJ2-7; 9 nucleotides align to TRBD1. The CDR3 spans 15 residues. Trimming took 7 bases from V and 2 from J; bases not matched to a gene: 9. CDR3 in DNA: TGTGCCAGCACCGGGAGCAGGACAGGGGCCTACGAGCAGTACTTC. Its protein product is CASTGSRTGAYEQYF.

This clonotype has just a few counts. The V gene is TRBV7-3, the J gene TRBJ2-1; D possibly corresponds to TRBD1 (6 bases). Germline V gene data show CDR1 as SGHTA and CDR2 as FQGTGA. This CDR3 spans 13 amino acids. V lost 6 bases, J lost 7 bases, and 13 bases lay in between. The CDR3 DNA reads TGTGCCAGCAGACCTCAGGGGTCAAATGAGCAGTTCTTC. Translation gives CASRPQGSNEQFF. Full variable domain (remainder filled in from reference TRBV7-3 and TRBJ2-1): GAGVSQTPSNKVTEKGKYVELRCDPISGHTALYWYRQSLGQGPEFLIYFQGTGAADDSGLPNDRFFAVRPEGSVSTLKIQRTERGDSAVYLCASRPQGSNEQFFGPGTRLTVL.

V usage is TRBV10-3 and J usage is TRBJ1-6, with 10 bases that match TRBD1. V gave up 8 bases and J gave up 8 bases; unmatched junction bases: 6. Germline V CDR1 and CDR2: ENHRY, SYGVKD. The CDR3 totals 14 residues. For the CDR3, the DNA is TGTGCCATCGGCACCGGGACAGGGGATTCACCCCTCCACTTT. Its protein product is CAIGTGTGDSPLHF.

This clonotype has a handful of counts. The chain carries TRBV5-1 and TRBJ2-3, with D unclear. CDR1 and CDR2 (germline): SGHRS, YFSETQ. The CDR3 is 11 residues long. Trimming removed 2 bases at V and 10 bases at J, with 8 bases between. CDR3 coding DNA: TGCGCCAGCAGCTTAGGTCCTGCGCAGTATTTT. This encodes CASSLGPAQYF.

The V call is TRBV6-5, the J call TRBJ2-5, with D possibly being TRBD1 or TRBD2 (7 bases each). Trimming took off 5 bases at V and 5 bases at J, with 15 bases between the two ends. Germline CDR1 reads MNHEY; CDR2 reads SVGAGI. CDR3 length: 14 amino acids. The CDR3 loop reads CASSITGEGETQYF. CDR3 DNA sequence: TGTGCCAGCAGTATTACAGGGGAGGGGGAGACCCAGTACTTC.

The J gene is TRBJ1-3, the V gene TRBV7-6, with 7 nucleotides matching TRBD1. This CDR3 has 18 residues. Germline V gene data show CDR1 as SGHVS and CDR2 as FNYEAQ. Trimming removed 1 base from V and 0 bases from J; junction bases left unmatched: 9. The CDR3 region has the DNA TGTGCCAGCAGCTTAGGCCATGGGACAGCCGACTCTGGAAACACCATATATTTT. It is translated as CASSLGHGTADSGNTIYF.

As for this clonotype: The junction departs from germline at one end; a sequencing error may be responsible. CDR3 nucleotides: TGCGCCAGCAGCCAATCTGACCACAGGGTGCCTCAGCCTCAGCATTTT. It specifies CASSQSDHRVPQPQHF. The rearrangement links TRBV4-1 to TRBJ1-5; perhaps TRBD1 as D (6 bases). Germline V CDR1 and CDR2: MGHRA, YSYEKL. The CDR3 runs 16 residues.

The table lists this clonotype with a few counts. This sequence joins TRBV20-1 and TRBJ2-1; no reliable D call. CDR1 DFQATT and CDR2 SNEGSKA come from the germline V gene (reference sequence). This CDR3 region has 15 residues. V was pared by 1 base and J by 0 bases, with 10 bases between. The CDR3 DNA reads as TGCAGTGCTAGAGGGTCCTTGAACTCCTACAATGAGCAGTTCTTC. Encoded protein: CSARGSLNSYNEQFF.

The chain couples TRBV6-1 to TRBJ1-1; D ambiguous. Germline CDR1 MNHNS, CDR2 SASEGT. V lost 0 bases and J 1 base, leaving 9 bases between the germline ends. This CDR3 contains 15 residues. The CDR3 spells CASSEAGVGNTEAFF. The DNA for the CDR3 is TGTGCCAGCAGTGAAGCCGGGGTCGGGAACACTGAAGCTTTCTTT.

This clonotype was observed a few times. The chain is built from TRBV20-1 and TRBJ1-6; D unresolved. This CDR3 spans 13 amino acids. The V end lost 3 bases, the J end lost 7 bases, and 10 bases lay between the germline ends. Germline-derived CDR1 and CDR2 are DFQATT and SNEGSKA (reference sequence). For the CDR3, the DNA is TGCAGTGCTAGGGAAATAGGCAATTCACCCCTCCACTTT. Amino acids: CSAREIGNSPLHF.

This chain joins TRBV7-2 and TRBJ2-3; D possibly uses TRBD1 or TRBD2 (5 bases each). CDR3 length: 13 residues. With 6 bases removed from V and 11 bases from J, the gap between germline ends came to 18 bases. Looked up from germline, CDR1 is SGHTA and CDR2 is FQGNSA. The CDR3 protein is CASSQVGTPVQYF. The CDR3 nucleotides are TGTGCCAGCAGTCAAGTCGGGACCCCCGTGCAGTATTTT.

The rearrangement joins TRBV5-1 to TRBJ1-2; D is undetermined. The V end was cut by 4 bases, the J end by 4 bases, with 14 bases between. The germline V gene encodes CDR1 SGHRS and CDR2 YFSETQ. There are 14 residues in the CDR3. CDR3 bases: TGCGCCAGCAGCCGTGAAGTGGGGAGCTATGGCTACACCTTC. Amino acid sequence: CASSREVGSYGYTF.

The genes are TRBV29-1 and TRBJ2-7; D may be TRBD1 (7 bases). There are 14 residues in the CDR3. Germline lookup yields CDR1 SQVTM and CDR2 ANQGSEA. The V gene lost 8 bases and the J gene lost 5 bases, with 22 bases spanning the gap. The CDR3 bases are TGCAGCTTCAGGAAGGGGCAGGGGGAGGACGAGCAGTACTTC. It encodes CSFRKGQGEDEQYF.

This clonotype was recorded a few times. V and J are TRBV15 and TRBJ1-2; D is unresolved. The germline V gene encodes CDR1 LNHNV and CDR2 YYDKDF (reference sequence). Trimming removed 6 bases from V and 2 bases from J, with 7 bases in between. This CDR3 contains 12 residues. CDR3 residues: CATSIANYGYTF. The CDR3 bases are TGTGCCACCAGTATTGCGAACTATGGCTACACCTTC.